This T cell receptor (beta chain) appears in the sequencing data of a study of regulatory T cells in long-lasting Graves disease. Turning to the study itself: For a period under 3 months, newly diagnosed Graves' patients had taken antithyroid drugs. General study findings and limits: Small sample size may have lowered accuracy.

Described time point: newly diagnosed GD, antithyroid drugs for less than 3 months. After RNA was extracted from PBMCs, the TCR library was made from it. Diagnosis followed American Thyroid Association guidelines for Graves' disease. This clonotype was observed a few times. Its cognate antigen is unknown. The CDR3 spans 17 residues. The germline V and J ends were trimmed by 11 bases and 2 bases, with 22 bases remaining between them. Germline V gene sequence: CDR1 SNHLY, CDR2 FYNNEI. The authors built TCR beta libraries using iRepertoire HTBI primers and Arm-PCR of CDR3 regions. Via MiXCR, TCRdb re-called the multiplex PCR reads, giving one row per CDR3 protein. The sample has roughly 410,000 distinct CDR3 sequences; approximately 16% are singletons. The same specimen was also included in a second study, on T cells in Graves' hyperthyroidism and ophthalmopathy. That report adds: For Graves' hyperthyroidism to be stable, ophthalmopathy could not progress within 18 months.

The J gene is TRBJ2-6, the V gene TRBV2; unclear D gene. Here the sequenced sample was peripheral blood mononuclear cells (PBMCs), taken at new diagnosis, from a patient treated with antithyroid drugs. The origin of this receptor is a woman in her forties with Graves disease. The DNA for the CDR3 is TGTGCCGGCGGTGTAAATCCCCTTGGGACTGGGGCCAACGTCCTGACTTTC. Amino acid sequence: CAGGVNPLGTGANVLTF.